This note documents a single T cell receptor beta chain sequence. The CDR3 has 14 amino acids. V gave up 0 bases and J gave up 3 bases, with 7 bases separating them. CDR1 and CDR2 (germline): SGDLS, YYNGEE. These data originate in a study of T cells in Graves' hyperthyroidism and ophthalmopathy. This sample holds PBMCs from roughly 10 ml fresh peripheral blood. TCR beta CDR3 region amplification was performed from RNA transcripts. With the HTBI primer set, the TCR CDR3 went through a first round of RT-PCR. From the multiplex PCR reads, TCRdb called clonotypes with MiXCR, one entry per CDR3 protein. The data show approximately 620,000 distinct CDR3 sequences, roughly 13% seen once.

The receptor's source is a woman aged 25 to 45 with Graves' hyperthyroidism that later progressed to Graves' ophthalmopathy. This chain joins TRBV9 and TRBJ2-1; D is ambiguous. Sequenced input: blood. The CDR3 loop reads CASSVGNDYNEQFF. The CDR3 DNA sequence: TGTGCCAGCAGCGTAGGGAACGACTACAATGAGCAGTTCTTC.